The clone carrying this T cell receptor beta chain occurred once. The same CDR3 is also encoded by other DNA sequences in this sample. Trimming stripped 4 bases from V and 6 bases from J, with 9 bases between. Germline-derived CDR1 and CDR2 are SGHRS and YFSETQ. CDR3 length: 12 amino acids. The data were taken from a study of shared clonotypes between healthy human individuals. The assay was immunoSEQ multiplex PCR, and TCRdb's table has in-frame clones only and misses some. Of a few million clones listed, almost 96% are singletons. The rearrangement joins TRBV5-1 to TRBJ2-3, with no clear D. The receptor's source is a man between 18 and 29 years old in good health. Sequencing used naive CD4+ T cells sorted from blood. Described subset: CD45RA+ positively selected. The CDR3 DNA reads as TGCGCCAGCAGCGAACCGGCGGATACGCAGTATTTT. It codes for CASSEPADTQYF.